The TCR beta chain described here comes from a study of blood T cell repertoires in COVID-19. Study details: From the United States, Italy and Spain came samples of acute and convalescent COVID-19. PBMCs, B-cell-depleted T cells, or T cells were the source of the cDNA or gDNA that made up the material.

TCRdb keeps only in-frame clones here, not all; method: immunoSEQ multiplex PCR. The sample has roughly 230,000 clones, 65% to 90% seen once. Germline V gene data show CDR1 as LNHDA and CDR2 as SQIVND (reference sequence). After removal of 3 bases from V and 7 bases from J, the junction contained 8 bases not matched to a gene. The CDR3 length is 14 residues. The sample comprised peripheral blood. This chain connects TRBV19 to TRBJ2-5; 7 bases align to TRBD2. The TCR comes from a woman between 45 and 60 years old with acute or convalescent COVID-19. CDR3: CASSILGGGATQYF. CDR3 sequence (DNA): TGTGCCAGTAGTATCCTGGGGGGGGGAGCGACCCAGTACTTC.